This T cell receptor beta chain is from a study of T cell responses to AZD1222 COVID-19 vaccine. Sequencing used immunoSEQ multiplex PCR; TCRdb keeps in-frame clones, though not all of them. The sample lists around 160,000 clones; approximately 85% were seen once. Study-wide results and limits: A rise in Spike-specific TCR breadth and depth followed two AZD1222 doses.

The germline V and J ends were trimmed by 4 bases and 0 bases, with 4 bases remaining between them. The CDR3 is 12 amino acids. Germline V gene lookup returns CDR1 SGHDT and CDR2 YYEEEE. About this clone: The antigen remains undetermined.

This sequence joins TRBV5-6 and TRBJ1-2, with D hard to call. This TCR was recovered from an adult in good health. Source: peripheral blood, taken on day 0 of MenACWY control vaccination. The CDR3 coding sequence is TGTGCCAGCAGCCAGACTAACTATGGCTACACCTTC. This encodes CASSQTNYGYTF.